This TCR beta chain was documented in a study of cytomegalovirus exposure and HLA in healthy donors. In regard to this clone: The antigen remains unidentified.

The study's findings and limits: According to the study, around 150 TCR beta chains were cytomegalovirus-associated.

In the PCR, 60 Vbeta and 13 Jbeta primers were used. Only in-frame clones appear in the TCRdb table, and some are missing; sequencing was by immunoSEQ multiplex PCR. The sample holds around 90,000 clones, more than 75% seen once. The CDR3 is 15 amino acids. J gave up 4 bases and V 0 bases, and 4 bases lay outside the gene matches. Germline V CDR1 and CDR2: SEHNR, FQNEAQ (reference sequence). The sequencing sample was made of PBMCs. This receptor was obtained from a man younger than 40 in good health and CMV-seropositive. This chain uses TRBV7-9 with TRBJ2-7; 9 bases are shared with TRBD2. CDR3 in DNA: TGTGCCAGCAGCTTAGCGGCGGGAGGGAGTTACGAGCAGTACTTC. Translated: CASSLAAGGSYEQYF.